This record concerns one TCR beta chain sequence. The antigen remains undetermined. Extracted from the samples, RNA was reverse transcribed into cDNA to serve as the sequencing template. Data came from immunoSEQ multiplex PCR; TCRdb stores just in-frame clones and leaves some out. Of about 34,000 clones in the sample, roughly 80% were seen once. The sample comes from a study of CD8+ T cells in alopecia areata. Whole-study results and caveats: Greater clonality was observed in lesional scalp samples, especially alopecia totalis/universalis, versus normal scalp.

This TCR came from a human donor with alopecia areata. The sequencing input was NKG2D-low CD8+ T cells sorted from blood.

The CDR3 protein is CASSAAPGSTDTQYF. For the CDR3, the DNA is TGTGCCAGCAGCGCGGCTCCTGGCAGCACAGATACGCAGTATTTT. J is TRBJ2-3 and V is TRBV7-2, with D hard to call. V lost 5 bases, J lost 0 bases, and 12 bases lay in between. The V gene's germline CDR1 is SGHTA and CDR2 FQGNSA. The CDR3 totals 15 residues.